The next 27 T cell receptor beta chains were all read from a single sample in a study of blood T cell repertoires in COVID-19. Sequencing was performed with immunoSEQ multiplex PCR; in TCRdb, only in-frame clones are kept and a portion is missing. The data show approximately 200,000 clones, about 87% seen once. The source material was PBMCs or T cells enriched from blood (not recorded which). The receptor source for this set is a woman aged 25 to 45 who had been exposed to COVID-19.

Here the CDR3 reads CASSQPGLAGGETQYF. In nucleotides, the CDR3 is TGTGCCAGCAGCCAGCCGGGACTAGCGGGAGGAGAGACCCAGTACTTC. The rearrangement links TRBV7-3 to TRBJ2-5; the match to TRBD2 covers 15 bases. The germline V gene has CDR1 SGHTA and CDR2 FQGTGA. V shed 5 bases and J 4 bases; nucleotides not matched to a gene: 5. This CDR3 region has 16 residues.

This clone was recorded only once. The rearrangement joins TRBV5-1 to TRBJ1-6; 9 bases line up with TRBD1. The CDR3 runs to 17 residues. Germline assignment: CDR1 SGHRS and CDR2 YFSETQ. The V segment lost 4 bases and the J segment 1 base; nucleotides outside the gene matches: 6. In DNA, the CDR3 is TGCGCCAGCAGCGCGGGACAGGGCTCTTCCTATAATTCACCCCTCCACTTT. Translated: CASSAGQGSSYNSPLHF.

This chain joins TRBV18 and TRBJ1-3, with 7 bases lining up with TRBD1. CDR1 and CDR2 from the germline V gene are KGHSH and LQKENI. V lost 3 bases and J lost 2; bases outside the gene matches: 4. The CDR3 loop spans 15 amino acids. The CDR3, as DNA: TGTGCCAGCTCACCCGACAGGGACCCTGGAAACACCATATATTTT. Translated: CASSPDRDPGNTIYF.

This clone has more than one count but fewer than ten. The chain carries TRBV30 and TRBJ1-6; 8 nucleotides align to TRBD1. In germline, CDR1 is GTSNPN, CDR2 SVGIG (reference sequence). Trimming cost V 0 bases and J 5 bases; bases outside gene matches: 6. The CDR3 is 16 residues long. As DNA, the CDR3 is TGTGCCTGGAGTGTGCAGGGGGCGCCCAATAATTCACCCCTCCACTTT. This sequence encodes CAWSVQGAPNNSPLHF.

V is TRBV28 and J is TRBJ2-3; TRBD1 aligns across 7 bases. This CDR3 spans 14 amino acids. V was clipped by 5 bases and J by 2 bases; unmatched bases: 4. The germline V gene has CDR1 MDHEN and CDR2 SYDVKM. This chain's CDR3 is CASSHGTVTDTQYF. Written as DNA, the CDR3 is TGTGCCAGCAGTCACGGGACAGTCACAGATACGCAGTATTTT.

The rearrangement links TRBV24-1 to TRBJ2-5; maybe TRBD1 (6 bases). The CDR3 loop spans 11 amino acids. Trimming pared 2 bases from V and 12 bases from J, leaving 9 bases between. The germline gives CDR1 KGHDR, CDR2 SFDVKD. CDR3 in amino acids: CATSDSGQKYF. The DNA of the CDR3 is TGTGCCACCAGTGATTCGGGACAAAAGTACTTC.

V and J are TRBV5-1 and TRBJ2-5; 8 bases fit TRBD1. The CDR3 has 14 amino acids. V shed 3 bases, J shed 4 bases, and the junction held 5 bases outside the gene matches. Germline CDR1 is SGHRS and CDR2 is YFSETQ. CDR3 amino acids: CASSSGQGPETQYF. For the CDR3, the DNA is TGCGCCAGCAGCTCCGGACAGGGTCCAGAGACCCAGTACTTC.

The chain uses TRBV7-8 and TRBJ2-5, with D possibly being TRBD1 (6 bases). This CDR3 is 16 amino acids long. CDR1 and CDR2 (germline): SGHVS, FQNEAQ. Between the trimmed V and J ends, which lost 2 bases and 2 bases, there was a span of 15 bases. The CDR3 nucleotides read TGTGCCAGCAGCTTAAGGCCATCGGACAGACAAGAGACCCAGTACTTC. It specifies CASSLRPSDRQETQYF.

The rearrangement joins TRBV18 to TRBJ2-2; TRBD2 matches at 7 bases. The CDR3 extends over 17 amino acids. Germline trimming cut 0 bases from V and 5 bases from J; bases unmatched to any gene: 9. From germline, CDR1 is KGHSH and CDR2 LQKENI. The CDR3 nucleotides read TGTGCCAGCTCACCACCGAAGACGGGAGCGGGGACCGGGGAGCTGTTTTTT. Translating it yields CASSPPKTGAGTGELFF.

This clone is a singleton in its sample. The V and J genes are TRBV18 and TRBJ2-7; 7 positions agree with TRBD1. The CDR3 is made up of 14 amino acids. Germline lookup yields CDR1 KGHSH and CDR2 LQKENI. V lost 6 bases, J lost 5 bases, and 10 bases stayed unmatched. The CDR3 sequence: CASSPSTGSDEQYF. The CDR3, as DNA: TGTGCCAGCTCCCCATCGACAGGGTCCGACGAGCAGTACTTC.

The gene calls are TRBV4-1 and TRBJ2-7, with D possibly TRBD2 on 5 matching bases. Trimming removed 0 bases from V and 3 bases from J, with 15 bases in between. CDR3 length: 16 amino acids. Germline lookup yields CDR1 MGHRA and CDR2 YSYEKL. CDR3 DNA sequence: TGCGCCAGCAGCCAAGACCCCGGACTTGGTAACTACGAGCAGTACTTC. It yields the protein CASSQDPGLGNYEQYF.

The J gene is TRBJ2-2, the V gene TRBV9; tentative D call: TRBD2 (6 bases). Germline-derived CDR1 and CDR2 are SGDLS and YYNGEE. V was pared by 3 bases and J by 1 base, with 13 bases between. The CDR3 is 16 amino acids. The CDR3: CASSARRRGNTGELFF. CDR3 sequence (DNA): TGTGCCAGCAGCGCTCGTCGGCGGGGGAACACCGGGGAGCTGTTTTTT.

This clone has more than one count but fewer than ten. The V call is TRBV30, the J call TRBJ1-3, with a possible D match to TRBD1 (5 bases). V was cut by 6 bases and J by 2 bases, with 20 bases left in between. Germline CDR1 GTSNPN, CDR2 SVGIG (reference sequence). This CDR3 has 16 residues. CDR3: CACDEGTPQPGNTIYF. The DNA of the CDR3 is TGTGCCTGTGACGAAGGGACTCCTCAACCTGGAAACACCATATATTTT. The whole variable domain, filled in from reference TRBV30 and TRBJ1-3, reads SQTIHQWPATLVQPVGSPLSLECTVEGTSNPNLYWYRQAAGRGLQLLFYSVGIGQISSEVPQNLSASRPQDRQFILSSKKLLLSDSGFYLCACDEGTPQPGNTIYFGEGSWLTVV.

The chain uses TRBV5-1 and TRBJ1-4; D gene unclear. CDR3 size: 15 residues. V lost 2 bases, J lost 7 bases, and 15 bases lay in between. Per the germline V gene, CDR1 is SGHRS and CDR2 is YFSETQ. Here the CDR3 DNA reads TGCGCCAGCAGCTTCTTGGCGGGAAAAGGTGAAAAACTGTTTTTT. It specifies CASSFLAGKGEKLFF.

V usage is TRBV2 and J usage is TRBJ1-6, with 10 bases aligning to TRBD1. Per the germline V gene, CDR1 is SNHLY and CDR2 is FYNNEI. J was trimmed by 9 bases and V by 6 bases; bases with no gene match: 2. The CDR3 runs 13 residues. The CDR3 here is CASRGQGSSPLHF. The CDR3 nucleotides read TGTGCCAGCAGGGGACAGGGGAGTTCACCCCTCCACTTT.

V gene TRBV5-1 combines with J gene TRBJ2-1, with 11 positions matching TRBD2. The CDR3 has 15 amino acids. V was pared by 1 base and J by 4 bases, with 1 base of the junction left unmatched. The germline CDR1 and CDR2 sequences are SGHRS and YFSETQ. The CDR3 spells CASSLRLAGYNEQFF. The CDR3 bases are TGCGCCAGCAGCTTGAGACTAGCGGGGTACAATGAGCAGTTCTTC. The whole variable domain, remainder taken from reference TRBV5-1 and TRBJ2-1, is KAGVTQTPRYLIKTRGQQVTLSCSPISGHRSVSWYQQTPGQGLQFLFEYFSETQRNKGNFPGRFSGRQFSNSRSEMNVSTLELGDSALYLCASSLRLAGYNEQFFGPGTRLTVL.

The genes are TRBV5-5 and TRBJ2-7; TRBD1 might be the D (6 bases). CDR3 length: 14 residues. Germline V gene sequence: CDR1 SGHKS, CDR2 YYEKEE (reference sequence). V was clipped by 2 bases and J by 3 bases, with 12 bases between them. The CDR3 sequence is CASSFVGQNYEQYF. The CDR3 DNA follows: TGTGCCAGCAGCTTTGTGGGACAAAACTACGAGCAGTACTTC.

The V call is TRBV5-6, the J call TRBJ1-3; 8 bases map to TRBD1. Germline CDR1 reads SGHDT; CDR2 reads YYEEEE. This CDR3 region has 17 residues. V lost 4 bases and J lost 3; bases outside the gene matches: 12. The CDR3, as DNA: TGTGCCAGCAGCCGATCGTCGGCAGGGGGCTTTGGAAACACCATATATTTT. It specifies CASSRSSAGGFGNTIYF.

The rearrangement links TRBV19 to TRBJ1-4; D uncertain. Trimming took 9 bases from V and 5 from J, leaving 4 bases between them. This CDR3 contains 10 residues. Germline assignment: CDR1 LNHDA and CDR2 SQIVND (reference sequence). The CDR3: CASQNEKLFF. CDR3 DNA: TGTGCCAGCCAAAATGAAAAACTGTTTTTT.

The CDR3 protein is CASSSLRGRGQPQHF. In DNA form, the CDR3 reads TGTGCCAGCAGTTCCCTCAGGGGGCGAGGTCAGCCCCAGCATTTT. This chain joins TRBV27 and TRBJ1-5, with 8 positions matching TRBD1. The CDR3 has 15 amino acids. Trimming cost V 4 bases and J 6 bases; bases outside gene matches: 8. Germline CDR1 reads MNHEY; CDR2 reads SMNVEV (reference sequence).

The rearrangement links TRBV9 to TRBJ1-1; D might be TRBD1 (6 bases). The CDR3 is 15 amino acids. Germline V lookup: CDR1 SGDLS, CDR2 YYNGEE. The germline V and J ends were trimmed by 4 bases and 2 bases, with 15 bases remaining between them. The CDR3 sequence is CASSPRGGHNTEAFF. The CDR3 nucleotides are TGTGCCAGCAGCCCTCGGGGGGGGCACAACACTGAAGCTTTCTTT.

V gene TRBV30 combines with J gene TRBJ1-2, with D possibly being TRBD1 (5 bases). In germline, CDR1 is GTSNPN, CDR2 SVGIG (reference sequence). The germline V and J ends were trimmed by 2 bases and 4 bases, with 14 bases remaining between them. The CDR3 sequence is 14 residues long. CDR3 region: CAWSFRASLYGYTF. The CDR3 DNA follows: TGTGCCTGGAGTTTCAGGGCATCACTCTATGGCTACACCTTC.

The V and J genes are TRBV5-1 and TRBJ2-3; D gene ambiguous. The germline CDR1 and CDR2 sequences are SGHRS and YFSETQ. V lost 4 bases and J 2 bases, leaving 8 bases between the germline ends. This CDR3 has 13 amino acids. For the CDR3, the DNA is TGCGCCAGCAGCCCACTTACCACAGATACGCAGTATTTT. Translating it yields CASSPLTTDTQYF.

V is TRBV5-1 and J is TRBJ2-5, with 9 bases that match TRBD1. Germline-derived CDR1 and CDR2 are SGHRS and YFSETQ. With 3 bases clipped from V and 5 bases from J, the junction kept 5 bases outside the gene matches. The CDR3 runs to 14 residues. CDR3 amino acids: CASSWGQGAETQYF. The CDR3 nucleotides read TGCGCCAGCAGCTGGGGACAGGGAGCGGAGACCCAGTACTTC. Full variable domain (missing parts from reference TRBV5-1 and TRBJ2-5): KAGVTQTPRYLIKTRGQQVTLSCSPISGHRSVSWYQQTPGQGLQFLFEYFSETQRNKGNFPGRFSGRQFSNSRSEMNVSTLELGDSALYLCASSWGQGAETQYFGPGTRLLVL.

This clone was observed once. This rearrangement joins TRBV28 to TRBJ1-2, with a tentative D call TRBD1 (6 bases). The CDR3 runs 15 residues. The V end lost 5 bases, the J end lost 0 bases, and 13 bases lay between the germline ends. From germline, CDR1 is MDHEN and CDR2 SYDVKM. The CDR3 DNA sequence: TGTGCCAGCAGTAGACAGGACTTCCCTAACTATGGCTACACCTTC. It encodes CASSRQDFPNYGYTF.

The CDR3 DNA follows: TGTGCCAGTAGTTTTTCGGGACAGGTGTCCATTGAGCCCCAGCATTTT. Protein sequence: CASSFSGQVSIEPQHF. This chain links TRBV19 with TRBJ1-5, with 8 bases identical to TRBD1. Germline loops: CDR1 LNHDA, CDR2 SQIVND (reference sequence). The J segment lost 8 bases and the V segment lost 5 bases, leaving 14 bases of the junction unmatched. The CDR3 is 16 amino acids.

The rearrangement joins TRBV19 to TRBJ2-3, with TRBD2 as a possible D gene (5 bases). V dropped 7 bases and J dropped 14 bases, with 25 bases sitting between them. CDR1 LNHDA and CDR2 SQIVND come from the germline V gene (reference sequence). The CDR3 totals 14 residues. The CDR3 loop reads CASTPGRTGSSSYF. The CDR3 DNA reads TGTGCCAGTACCCCGGGAAGGACCGGGTCCTCGTCGTATTTT.